What follows are 10 T cell receptor beta chains derived from one specimen sequenced in a study of blood T cell repertoires in COVID-19. The protocol was immunoSEQ multiplex PCR, while the TCRdb copy is restricted to in-frame clones and leaves out a portion. Among some 17,000 clones, around 90% were seen once, and the ten largest hold 4% to 5.5%. The sequenced sample consisted of peripheral blood. The receptors originated from a man between 60 and 75 years old with active COVID-19.

The rearrangement links TRBV7-2 to TRBJ2-3; D perhaps matches TRBD1 (6 bases). This CDR3 is built from 19 residues. Germline loops: CDR1 SGHTA, CDR2 FQGNSA. V lost 5 bases and J lost 5, with 29 bases in between. The CDR3, as DNA: TGTGCCAGCAGCCCTGATTACGGAGCATACCTTCGAGGGGGAGATACGCAGTATTTT. This sequence encodes CASSPDYGAYLRGGDTQYF.

This clone occurred a few times. The chain employs TRBV4-2 and TRBJ2-3; 8 bases line up with TRBD1. This CDR3 is 15 amino acids long. After removal of 0 bases from V and 6 bases from J, the junction contained 5 bases not matched to a gene. Looked up from germline, CDR1 is LGHNA and CDR2 is YNFKEQ. CDR3 bases: TGTGCCAGCAGCCAAGACAGGGGGCTTTTGGATACGCAGTATTTT. Translated, it gives CASSQDRGLLDTQYF.

The chain has TRBV27 and TRBJ2-2; tentatively, D is TRBD1 (5 bases). Trimming took 2 bases from V and 6 from J, leaving 16 bases between them. The germline V gene has CDR1 MNHEY and CDR2 SMNVEV (reference sequence). This CDR3 spans 16 amino acids. The CDR3 is CASSLGQGIMSGELFF. The CDR3 DNA reads TGTGCCAGCAGTTTAGGGCAGGGAATCATGTCCGGGGAGCTGTTTTTT.

CDR3 coding DNA: TGTGCCAGCAGCTTGGCCGGGACAGGGCAAAACATTCAGTACTTC. Amino acids: CASSLAGTGQNIQYF. The chain is built from TRBV5-4 and TRBJ2-4; 9 positions match TRBD1. From germline, CDR1 is SGHNT and CDR2 YYREEE (reference sequence). The CDR3 has 15 amino acids. With V trimmed by 0 bases and J by 5 bases, 3 bases remained unmatched.

V usage is TRBV18 and J usage is TRBJ2-5, with 7 bases matching TRBD1. The CDR3 has 13 residues. After removal of 4 bases from V and 5 bases from J, the junction contained 4 bases not matched to a gene. Per the germline V gene, CDR1 is KGHSH and CDR2 is LQKENI. DNA for the CDR3: TGTGCCAGCTCACTGGGACAGATCGAGACCCAGTACTTC. It is translated as CASSLGQIETQYF.

The chain has TRBV5-1 and TRBJ2-2; 11 bases are a match to TRBD2. The CDR3 is made up of 17 amino acids. The germline CDR1 and CDR2 sequences are SGHRS and YFSETQ. The V segment lost 5 bases and the J segment 0 bases; nucleotides outside the gene matches: 6. The CDR3 DNA is TGCGCCAGCAGGGGCCTAGCGGGGGGTACGAACACCGGGGAGCTGTTTTTT. Translating gives CASRGLAGGTNTGELFF.

The V gene is TRBV11-2, the J gene TRBJ2-7; D gene uncertain. This CDR3 is 13 amino acids long. CDR1 and CDR2 (germline): SGHAT, FQNNGV. V was pared by 3 bases and J by 4 bases, with 10 bases between. CDR3 in amino acids: CASSLAQAYEQYV. Written as DNA, the CDR3 is TGTGCCAGCAGCTTGGCCCAAGCGTACGAGCAGTACGTC.

The chain carries TRBV5-1 and TRBJ1-2; 9 bases align to TRBD1. V was clipped by 0 bases and J by 10 bases; unmatched bases: 7. Germline V gives CDR1 SGHRS, CDR2 YFSETQ. The CDR3 extends over 14 amino acids. CDR3 coding DNA: TGCGCCAGCAGCTTGGTCACAGGGGGCGCGGTCTACACCTTC. Encoded protein: CASSLVTGGAVYTF.

CDR3 nucleotides: TGTGCCAGCAGCTTATCCGGTAATGAGCAGTTCTTC. This translates into CASSLSGNEQFF. V usage is TRBV7-2 and J usage is TRBJ2-1; D call uncertain. Germline CDR1 and CDR2: SGHTA and FQGNSA. The CDR3 consists of 12 residues. The V end was cut by 2 bases, the J end by 7 bases, with 6 bases between.

The V gene is TRBV19, the J gene TRBJ2-5; 8 nucleotides align to TRBD1. The CDR3 spans 13 residues. Trimming at V came to 6 bases and at J to 4 bases, leaving 4 bases not matched to a gene. Germline assignment: CDR1 LNHDA and CDR2 SQIVND (reference sequence). Written as DNA, the CDR3 is TGTGCCAGTAGAGACAGGGGTAGAGAGACCCAGTACTTC. As protein: CASRDRGRETQYF.